What follows are 4 T cell receptor beta chains derived from one specimen sequenced in a study of blood T cell repertoires in COVID-19. Libraries were prepared by immunoSEQ multiplex PCR; TCRdb keeps only in-frame clonotypes and omits some of them. The sample yields around 310,000 clones, roughly 90% seen once. The specimen was PBMCs or T cells enriched from blood (not recorded which). Receptors originate from a woman aged 25 to 39 who had recovered from COVID-19.

CDR3 nucleotide sequence: TGTGCCACCGGAGTCGGCAATGAGCAGTTCTTC. Protein: CATGVGNEQFF. The chain links TRBV24-1 to TRBJ2-1; D not resolved. V lost 9 bases and J lost 6, with 8 bases in between. The CDR3 sequence is 11 residues long. The germline gives CDR1 KGHDR, CDR2 SFDVKD.

The DNA for the CDR3 is TGTGCCAGCTCACCGACAGGACAGGGGAACACCGGGGAGCTGTTTTTT. Translated: CASSPTGQGNTGELFF. The chain has TRBV18 and TRBJ2-2, with TRBD1 identical over 8 bases. Germline loops: CDR1 KGHSH, CDR2 LQKENI. The trim removed 3 bases at V and 1 base at J, leaving 4 bases unmatched. The CDR3 covers 16 residues.

The V call is TRBV10-3, the J call TRBJ2-3, with a possible D match to TRBD2 (5 bases). Trimming removed 3 bases from V and 4 bases from J, with 11 bases in between. Germline CDR1 ENHRY, CDR2 SYGVKD. The CDR3 consists of 14 residues. The DNA of the CDR3 is TGTGCCATCAGTGATCGCGCCGGGGCAGATACGCAGTATTTT. Translated: CAISDRAGADTQYF.

V usage is TRBV29-1 and J usage is TRBJ2-7, with 9 bases aligning to TRBD1. V lost 6 bases to trimming and J lost 6 bases; unmatched junction nucleotides: 6. Germline V CDR1 and CDR2: SQVTM, ANQGSEA. This CDR3 region has 12 residues. The CDR3 DNA is TGCAGCGTGGGGACAGGGCGACGCGAGCAGTACTTC. Its protein is CSVGTGRREQYF.